A single sample gave rise to the 27 T cell receptor beta chains below, sequenced in a study of T cell clonality in common variable immunodeficiency (dated by TCRdb to the mid-2010s). Library generation was performed with the immunoSEQ multiplex PCR assay. Drawn from immuneACCESS, this table holds only the in-frame rearrangements with V and J called that TCRdb kept. Clones are partly lost; checked studies trace under half to an unresolved V gene and leave the rest unexplained. The table notes 50,000 or so clones here, none of them singletons. In total, the top ten clones hold approximately 6.2% of the sample. Sequenced material: peripheral blood mononuclear cells. The receptors were sampled from a person aged 18 to 75 in good health.

This clone was seen only a few times. Sequencing ends 3 residues short of the CDR3 end; the germline J gene provides the rest. The chain is built from TRBV2 and TRBJ1-1; no reliable D call. The CDR3 extends over 12 amino acids. Germline CDR1 reads SNHLY; CDR2 reads FYNNEI. Trimming stripped 6 bases from V and 5 bases from J, with 10 bases between. The sequenced CDR3 bases are TGTGCCAGCAGCCCGGGGAGGACTGAA. Amino acids: CASSPGRTE. The full CDR3 is CASSPGRTEAFF.

Notes on this clone: From the germline J gene comes the end of the CDR3, since the read stops 3 residues before it. The chain uses TRBV18 and TRBJ1-2; D not resolved. Germline V gene data show CDR1 as KGHSH and CDR2 as LQKENI. This CDR3 comprises 13 residues. The CDR3 protein is CASSPLGQYDYTF. The DNA read from the CDR3 is TGTGCCAGCTCACCCTTGGGCCAGTACGAC.

This clone was observed at least ten times. The read stops 3 residues short of the end of the CDR3; the missing end is completed from the germline J gene. V gene TRBV5-1 combines with J gene TRBJ1-2; D gene unclear. V lost 0 bases to trimming and J lost 3 bases, with 12 bases between them. This CDR3 has 15 amino acids. CDR1 and CDR2 from the germline V gene are SGHRS and YFSETQ. The covered CDR3 bases are TGCGCCAGCAGCTTGGGCGGTTCATTGGACTATGGC. This sequence encodes CASSLGGSLDYG. The entire CDR3 protein reads CASSLGGSLDYGYTF.

With regard to this clone: The read gets to within 3 residues of the CDR3 end, and the germline J gene fills in the rest. V usage is TRBV10-3 and J usage is TRBJ2-7; 9 nucleotides agree with TRBD1. Per germline, CDR1 ENHRY and CDR2 SYGVKD. The CDR3 totals 13 residues. With V trimmed by 6 bases and J by 6 bases, 6 bases remained unmatched. CDR3: CAIRTGTGREQYF. The CDR3 bases that were read are TGTGCCATCAGGACGGGGACAGGGCGCGAG.

This clone was counted many times. The DNA read from the CDR3 is TGTGCCAGCAGCTCACAGGGGAAGGGATCGGATACG. It translates to CASSSQGKGSDT. The whole CDR3 is CASSSQGKGSDTQYF. V is TRBV7-2 and J is TRBJ2-3; TRBD1 matches at 7 bases. The missing CDR3 end, 3 residues past where the read stops, is filled in from the germline J gene. This CDR3 region has 15 residues. Germline loops: CDR1 SGHTA, CDR2 FQGNSA. The V segment lost 4 bases and the J segment 6 bases; nucleotides outside the gene matches: 10.

This clone came up many times. One end of the junction fails to match germline, which may point to a read error. The read ends 3 residues early relative to the CDR3; the germline J gene fills the gap. This sequence joins TRBV4-2 and TRBJ2-3; 8 nucleotides line up with TRBD2. CDR3 length: 16 amino acids. Germline V CDR1 and CDR2: LGHNA, YNFKEQ. CDR3 in amino acids: CASSFGGAGVTDTQYF. The DNA read from the CDR3 is TGCGCCAGCAGCTTCGGGGGGGCAGGGGTAACAGATACG.

This clone was seen many times. The read ends 3 residues early relative to the CDR3; the germline J gene fills the gap. This rearrangement joins TRBV6-2 or TRBV6-3 to TRBJ1-6; tentatively, D is TRBD1 (6 bases). The germline V and J ends were trimmed by 2 bases and 11 bases, with 19 bases remaining between them. The germline CDR1 and CDR2 sequences are MNHEY and SVGEGT. CDR3 length: 16 residues. The CDR3 bases that were read are TGTGCCAGCAGTTACCCCGCCACAGGGAAGAATCCACCC. Protein product: CASSYPATGKNPP. The CDR3, in full, reads CASSYPATGKNPPLHF.

The sample holds many counts of this clone. The read ends 3 residues shy of where the CDR3 ends; the end is completed using the germline J gene. This sequence joins TRBV18 and TRBJ2-5, with D possibly matching TRBD1 (5 bases). CDR3 size: 15 residues. The germline CDR1 and CDR2 sequences are KGHSH and LQKENI. The germline V and J ends were trimmed by 3 bases and 4 bases, with 15 bases remaining between them. The DNA read from the CDR3 is TGTGCCAGCTCACCCCTATTACAGGTCCCAGAGACC. It encodes CASSPLLQVPET. The full-length CDR3 reads as CASSPLLQVPETQYF.

This clone was recorded many times. The sequenced fragment ends 3 residues before the CDR3 boundary, so the rest is inferred from the germline J gene. The chain is built from TRBV19 and TRBJ2-1; 7 nucleotides match TRBD1. Germline V lookup: CDR1 LNHDA, CDR2 SQIVND (reference sequence). The length of the CDR3 is 15 residues. V lost 6 bases and J lost 3; bases outside the gene matches: 8. CDR3 DNA, as far as it was read: TGTGCCAGTAGCGAGAACAGGGGAATCTACAATGAG. Its protein is CASSENRGIYNE. The CDR3 in full is CASSENRGIYNEQFF.

This clone was counted many times. The read terminates 3 residues before the CDR3 end, so the remaining end is supplied by the germline J gene. The chain uses TRBV5-1 and TRBJ1-2; the D gene is possibly TRBD1 (5 bases). V dropped 4 bases and J dropped 4 bases, with 17 bases sitting between them. This CDR3 is 15 amino acids long. Germline-derived CDR1 and CDR2 are SGHRS and YFSETQ. CDR3 DNA, as far as it was read: TGCGCCAGCAGCCCGGGTGTAAGGGGCGTCTATGGC. It specifies CASSPGVRGVYG. The whole CDR3 protein reads CASSPGVRGVYGYTF.

This clone was counted many times. The read terminates 3 residues ahead of where the CDR3 ends, so the germline J gene completes it. The V call is TRBV7-6, the J call TRBJ2-2; 7 nucleotides line up with TRBD1. Germline CDR1 and CDR2: SGHVS and FNYEAQ. The length of the CDR3 is 16 residues. The covered CDR3 bases are TGTGCCAGCAGATCCGAACAGGGGCAGGATGGTGAAAAG. It encodes CASRSEQGQDGEK. The entire CDR3 protein reads CASRSEQGQDGEKLFF.

This clone was observed many times. The read ends 3 residues before the CDR3 terminus; that terminus is restored from the germline J gene. The chain is built from TRBV20-1 and TRBJ2-5; TRBD2 aligns across 7 bases. V shed 1 base, J shed 1 base, and the junction held 6 bases outside the gene matches. The CDR3 loop spans 15 amino acids. Germline V lookup: CDR1 DFQATT, CDR2 SNEGSKA (reference sequence). Partial CDR3 DNA: TGCAGTGCTAGAGGCCTGGGCGGGGGCCAAGAGACC. Encoded protein: CSARGLGGGQET. The full CDR3 protein reads CSARGLGGGQETQYF.

This clone appeared many times. The CDR3 end lies 3 residues beyond the end of the read and is filled in from the germline J gene. This sequence joins TRBV20-1 and TRBJ2-5, with TRBD1 matching 11 bases. This CDR3 region has 16 residues. Germline CDR1 and CDR2: DFQATT and SNEGSKA (reference sequence). J lost 1 base, V lost 0 bases, and 4 bases had no gene match. The sequenced part of the CDR3 DNA is TGCAGTGCTAGAGACCCCGGGACAGGGGGCCAAGAGACC. It encodes CSARDPGTGGQET. The whole CDR3 is CSARDPGTGGQETQYF.

This clone occurred many times. The read halts 3 residues ahead of the CDR3 end, with the missing end drawn from the germline J gene. Other nucleotide sequences in the sample specify the same CDR3. This sequence joins TRBV5-8 and TRBJ2-3, with unresolved D. CDR1 and CDR2 from the germline V gene are SGHTS and YDEGEE. Trimming stripped 2 bases from V and 7 bases from J, with 8 bases between. The length of the CDR3 is 12 residues. The part of the CDR3 DNA that was read is TGTGCCAGCAGCTTCCCCCCAAATACG. It is translated as CASSFPPNT. The entire CDR3 protein is CASSFPPNTQYF.

This clone was found many times. The CDR3 is cut off 3 residues early in the read; its end comes from the germline J gene. The gene calls are TRBV20-1 and TRBJ1-2; perhaps TRBD1 as D (5 bases). This CDR3 is 13 amino acids long. CDR1 and CDR2 (germline): DFQATT, SNEGSKA (reference sequence). V shed 5 bases and J shed 0 bases, with 10 bases lying between them. Incomplete CDR3 DNA: TGCAGTGCTTCCGACAGAACTAACTATGGC. Residues: CSASDRTNYG. The entire CDR3 protein reads CSASDRTNYGYTF.

In this sample, this clone turned up many times. The CDR3 end is not reached by the read, which stops 3 residues before it; the germline J gene fills it in. The chain joins TRBV6-2 or TRBV6-3 to TRBJ2-1; 10 bases fit TRBD2. V was clipped by 2 bases and J by 9 bases; unmatched bases: 7. The CDR3 length is 15 residues. CDR1 is MNHEY and CDR2 is SVGEGT in the germline V gene. Partial CDR3 DNA: TGTGCCAGCAGTTACCCACCCGTAGCGGGGGGTGAG. Amino acid sequence: CASSYPPVAGGE. From start to end, the CDR3 is CASSYPPVAGGEQFF.

This clone was counted many times. The read comes to an end 3 residues before the CDR3 does, leaving the germline J gene to fill in the end. The V gene is TRBV30, the J gene TRBJ1-2; D not resolved. Germline V gene data show CDR1 as GTSNPN and CDR2 as SVGIG (reference sequence). The V and J ends lost 7 bases and 3 bases respectively, with 21 bases between them. The CDR3 loop spans 15 amino acids. This CDR3 reads CASRSGRAPYYGYTF. The DNA read from the CDR3 is TGTGCCTCTCGCTCTGGGCGGGCCCCCTACTATGGC.

This clone was counted at least ten times. Read data end 3 residues before the CDR3 end; the end is taken from the germline J gene. The V and J genes are TRBV30 and TRBJ1-5; unclear D gene. Germline CDR1 and CDR2: GTSNPN and SVGIG (reference sequence). The CDR3 is 15 residues long. Trimming shortened V by 2 bases and J by 6 bases, and 17 bases separated the two germline ends. CDR3 sequence reads: CAWSTDPWAGQPQHF. The CDR3 DNA, read in part, is TGTGCCTGGAGTACTGACCCATGGGCTGGTCAGCCC.

This clone was picked up many times. The read terminates 3 residues ahead of where the CDR3 ends, so the germline J gene completes it. This chain links TRBV5-1 with TRBJ1-1; D perhaps matches TRBD1 (6 bases). Germline V gene lookup returns CDR1 SGHRS and CDR2 YFSETQ. The CDR3 contains 13 residues. V lost 3 bases and J 3 bases, leaving 9 bases between the germline ends. Incomplete CDR3 DNA: TGCGCCAGCAGCTCTACAGGGTACACTGAA. Amino acid sequence: CASSSTGYTE. The CDR3 as a whole reads CASSSTGYTEAFF.

This clone came up many times. The read ends 3 residues before the CDR3 terminus; that terminus is restored from the germline J gene. The chain has TRBV30 and TRBJ2-5, with D unclear. Trimming took 0 bases from V and 5 from J, leaving 10 bases between them. This CDR3 spans 13 amino acids. Germline CDR1 reads GTSNPN; CDR2 reads SVGIG (reference sequence). CDR3: CAWSVRLGETQYF. The part of the CDR3 DNA that was read is TGTGCCTGGAGTGTACGGTTAGGGGAGACC.

Incomplete CDR3 DNA: TGTGCCAGCTCACCACCCTTGACAGGGGCCCCCTACGAC. Its translation is CASSPPLTGAPYD. The whole CDR3 sequence is CASSPPLTGAPYDYTF. The chain has TRBV18 and TRBJ1-2; 8 nucleotides align to TRBD1. Coverage ceases 3 residues before the CDR3 finishes, and the germline J gene fills in the end. This CDR3 contains 16 residues. Germline V gene lookup returns CDR1 KGHSH and CDR2 LQKENI.

This clone showed up many times. The DNA ends 3 residues before the CDR3 does, and the rest of the CDR3 is filled in from the germline J gene. The chain combines TRBV19 with TRBJ1-1; D may be TRBD1 (5 bases). The CDR3 is 15 residues long. In germline, CDR1 is LNHDA, CDR2 SQIVND (reference sequence). V was cut by 7 bases and J by 3 bases, with 18 bases left in between. CDR3 DNA (partial): TGTGCCAGTACCACAGGACGGGCGGGGTACACTGAA. Protein sequence: CASTTGRAGYTE. The whole CDR3 sequence is CASTTGRAGYTEAFF.

This clone occurred many times. The missing CDR3 end, 3 residues past where the read stops, is filled in from the germline J gene. The J gene is TRBJ2-2, the V gene TRBV18, with TRBD2 identical over 11 bases. The CDR3 contains 15 residues. V shed 3 bases and J 9 bases; nucleotides not matched to a gene: 6. Germline V gene sequence: CDR1 KGHSH, CDR2 LQKENI. The sequenced CDR3 bases are TGTGCCAGCTCACCTCCTAGCGGGGGGTCACGGGAG. Protein: CASSPPSGGSRE. The entire CDR3 protein is CASSPPSGGSRELFF.

This clone has ten or more counts. The CDR3 end is not reached by the read, which stops 3 residues before it; the germline J gene fills it in. The chain links TRBV30 to TRBJ2-7; TRBD2 is a possible D gene (6 bases). The CDR3 contains 11 residues. V was pared by 3 bases and J by 3 bases, with 6 bases between. CDR1 is GTSNPN, CDR2 SVGIG, per germline (reference sequence). The CDR3 loop reads CAWREGYEQYF. The sequenced CDR3 bases are TGTGCCTGGAGGGAGGGCTACGAG.

A remark on this clone: The sequence runs out 3 residues before the end of the CDR3; the remainder is reconstructed from the germline J gene. The chain links TRBV5-1 to TRBJ2-7; 9 bases align to TRBD1. The length of the CDR3 is 15 residues. V gave up 5 bases and J gave up 3 bases; unmatched junction bases: 9. Germline values: CDR1 SGHRS, CDR2 YFSETQ. The CDR3 reads CASRLEETGGYEQYF. CDR3 bases read: TGCGCCAGCAGACTCGAGGAGACAGGGGGCTACGAG.

This clone showed up many times. CDR3 DNA, as far as it was read: TGTGCCTGGAGCGGCAGCGTGGGTGAAAAA. Translated: CAWSGSVGEK. The CDR3 in its entirety is CAWSGSVGEKLFF. V and J are TRBV30 and TRBJ1-4; no definite D call. The read gets to within 3 residues of the CDR3 end, and the germline J gene fills in the rest. V was pared by 3 bases and J by 7 bases, with 12 bases between. In germline, CDR1 is GTSNPN, CDR2 SVGIG (reference sequence). This CDR3 spans 13 amino acids.

This clone was counted at least ten times. The CDR3 is cut off 3 residues early in the read; its end comes from the germline J gene. The chain links TRBV10-2 to TRBJ2-3, with 8 bases identical to TRBD2. This CDR3 spans 11 amino acids. Germline V lookup: CDR1 WSHSY, CDR2 SAAADI. The sequenced CDR3 bases are TGCGCCAGCAGTACGGGGGGGGCG. It encodes CASSTGGA. The full-length CDR3 reads as CASSTGGAQYF.